This is a list of T cell receptor beta chains from one sample in a study of breast tumors, draining lymph nodes, adjacent tissues. One entry per CDR3 protein, called by TCRdb with MiXCR from the multiplex PCR reads. Of 200,000 to 300,000 distinct CDR3 sequences listed, 30% were seen once; the top ten hold more than 1%. The specimen was axillary lymph node tissue. Source of these receptors: a female donor with breast cancer. Some clones in this sample may be carry-over from other donors' samples. Both conserved end residues are part of each CDR3. D genes are given only for firm matches. Clone size is given for some rows only: seen once, a few or many times, or a class if the clone is expanded.

v_gene: TRBV20-1; d_gene: NA; abundance: NA; j_gene: TRBJ1-5; CDR3aa: CSTRRPAGHQSQHF; CDR3nt: TGCAGTACTAGGCGCCCCGCGGGTCATCAGTCCCAGCATTTT
v_gene: TRBV20-1; d_gene: NA; abundance: NA; j_gene: TRBJ2-3; CDR3aa: CSAQGGPTVARDTQYF; CDR3nt: TGCAGTGCCCAGGGGGGGCCTACGGTCGCTCGAGATACGCAGTATTTT
v_gene: TRBV6-5; d_gene: TRBD1; abundance: many; j_gene: TRBJ1-3; CDR3aa: CASRRQGAGNTIYF; CDR3nt: TGTGCCAGCAGACGACAGGGGGCTGGAAACACCATATATTTT
v_gene: TRBV25-1; d_gene: TRBD1; abundance: NA; j_gene: TRBJ2-6; CDR3aa: CASSGIRGQVSSGANVLTF; CDR3nt: TGTGCCAGCAGTGGGATCCGGGGACAGGTAAGCTCTGGGGCCAACGTCCTGACCTTC
v_gene: TRBV20-1; d_gene: NA; abundance: many; j_gene: TRBJ2-3; CDR3aa: CSAAPRLGARADTQYF; CDR3nt: TGCAGTGCCGCCCCTAGACTCGGCGCCCGGGCAGATACGCAGTATTTT
v_gene: TRBV19; d_gene: TRBD1; abundance: many; j_gene: TRBJ1-5; CDR3aa: CASSRRGQGDPTGNQPQHF; CDR3nt: TGTGCCAGTAGTAGGCGCGGACAGGGTGACCCCACGGGCAATCAGCCCCAGCATTTT
v_gene: TRBV30; d_gene: NA; abundance: NA; j_gene: TRBJ2-7; CDR3aa: CAWSRSLGREQYF; CDR3nt: TGTGCCTGGAGTCGTTCCCTAGGGCGCGAGCAGTACTTC
v_gene: TRBV9; d_gene: NA; abundance: NA; j_gene: TRBJ2-1; CDR3aa: CASSVDWGNVYNEQFF; CDR3nt: TGTGCCAGCAGCGTAGATTGGGGGAATGTCTACAATGAGCAGTTCTTC
v_gene: TRBV20-1; d_gene: TRBD2; abundance: many; j_gene: TRBJ2-2; CDR3aa: CSARDGLAPAGGGGELFF; CDR3nt: TGCAGTGCTAGAGATGGACTAGCGCCCGCTGGGGGTGGCGGGGAGCTGTTTTTT
v_gene: TRBV12-3/TRBV12-4; d_gene: TRBD1; abundance: NA; j_gene: TRBJ1-3; CDR3aa: CASSPRQGDSGNTIYF; CDR3nt: TGTGCCAGCAGTCCCCGACAGGGGGACTCTGGAAACACCATATATTTT
v_gene: TRBV7-2; d_gene: TRBD2; abundance: many; j_gene: TRBJ2-7; CDR3aa: CASSRLAGAAYEQYF; CDR3nt: TGTGCCAGCAGCCGCCTAGCGGGAGCCGCCTACGAGCAGTACTTC
v_gene: TRBV12-3/TRBV12-4; d_gene: NA; abundance: many; j_gene: TRBJ2-3; CDR3aa: CASSFTGTRKDTQYF; CDR3nt: TGTGCCAGCAGTTTCACTGGGACTCGAAAAGATACGCAGTATTTT
v_gene: TRBV10-3; d_gene: NA; abundance: NA; j_gene: TRBJ1-1; CDR3aa: CAISGRGSTEAFF; CDR3nt: TGTGCCATCAGTGGTCGGGGTAGCACTGAAGCTTTCTTT
v_gene: TRBV5-1; d_gene: NA; abundance: many; j_gene: TRBJ2-7; CDR3aa: CASVRDEGTYEQYF; CDR3nt: TGCGCCAGCGTCCGGGACGAAGGAACCTACGAGCAGTACTTC
v_gene: TRBV19; d_gene: NA; abundance: many; j_gene: TRBJ1-2; CDR3aa: CASSMGTAGYPNYGYTF; CDR3nt: TGTGCCAGTAGTATGGGTACAGCAGGATATCCTAACTATGGCTACACCTTC
v_gene: TRBV16; d_gene: NA; abundance: many; j_gene: TRBJ1-5; CDR3aa: CASSQSQGGPPQHF; CDR3nt: TGTGCCAGCAGCCAAAGTCAGGGTGGTCCGCCCCAGCATTTT
v_gene: TRBV4-1; d_gene: NA; abundance: many; j_gene: TRBJ2-7; CDR3aa: CASSQVNMGFVYEQYF; CDR3nt: TGCGCCAGCAGCCAAGTAAATATGGGGTTTGTTTACGAGCAGTACTTC
v_gene: TRBV20-1; d_gene: NA; abundance: many; j_gene: TRBJ2-1; CDR3aa: CSAAGPYNEQFF; CDR3nt: TGCAGTGCCGCGGGCCCTTACAATGAGCAGTTCTTC
v_gene: TRBV5-6; d_gene: NA; abundance: many; j_gene: TRBJ1-2; CDR3aa: CASSLWADQYGYTF; CDR3nt: TGTGCCAGCAGCTTGTGGGCGGATCAGTATGGCTACACCTTC
v_gene: TRBV20-1; d_gene: TRBD1; abundance: many; j_gene: TRBJ2-3; CDR3aa: CSARDPDRVGQYF; CDR3nt: TGCAGTGCTAGAGATCCCGACAGGGTAGGACAGTATTTT
v_gene: TRBV7-2; d_gene: TRBD1; abundance: once; j_gene: TRBJ1-5; CDR3aa: CASSWGTGSLGQPQHF; CDR3nt: TGTGCCAGCAGTTGGGGGACAGGTTCCTTGGGTCAGCCCCAGCATTTT
v_gene: TRBV28; d_gene: TRBD2; abundance: NA; j_gene: TRBJ2-5; CDR3aa: CASKLAGGKETQYF; CDR3nt: TGTGCCAGCAAGCTAGCGGGAGGGAAAGAGACCCAGTACTTC
v_gene: TRBV15; d_gene: NA; abundance: many; j_gene: TRBJ2-7; CDR3aa: CATSRERPLYEQYF; CDR3nt: TGTGCCACCAGCAGAGAGAGGCCTCTCTACGAGCAGTACTTC
v_gene: TRBV6-6; d_gene: NA; abundance: NA; j_gene: TRBJ2-5; CDR3aa: CASSHGAGGETQYF; CDR3nt: TGTGCCAGCAGTCACGGAGCAGGGGGGGAGACCCAGTACTTC
v_gene: TRBV20-1; d_gene: TRBD1; abundance: NA; j_gene: TRBJ2-7; CDR3aa: CSASVGQGVHEQYF; CDR3nt: TGCAGTGCTAGTGTGGGACAGGGGGTGCACGAGCAGTACTTC
v_gene: TRBV20-1; d_gene: NA; abundance: many; j_gene: TRBJ2-2; CDR3aa: CSALSRRNTGELFF; CDR3nt: TGCAGTGCTCTTAGTAGGAGGAACACCGGGGAGCTGTTTTTT
v_gene: TRBV7-2; d_gene: TRBD2; abundance: many; j_gene: TRBJ2-5; CDR3aa: CASSLGVAGVETQYF; CDR3nt: TGTGCCAGCAGCTTAGGGGTAGCGGGAGTTGAGACCCAGTACTTC
v_gene: TRBV5-4; d_gene: TRBD2; abundance: many; j_gene: TRBJ2-7; CDR3aa: CASSLEAGRSYEQYF; CDR3nt: TGTGCCAGCAGCTTGGAAGCGGGACGTTCCTACGAGCAGTACTTC
v_gene: TRBV20-1; d_gene: NA; abundance: NA; j_gene: TRBJ2-6; CDR3aa: CSADDGSSGANVLTF; CDR3nt: TGCAGTGCTGATGACGGGAGCTCTGGGGCCAACGTCCTGACTTTC
v_gene: TRBV2; d_gene: NA; abundance: NA; j_gene: TRBJ1-1; CDR3aa: CASSEGGPPNTEAFF; CDR3nt: TGTGCCAGCAGTGAGGGTGGCCCCCCGAACACTGAAGCTTTCTTT
v_gene: TRBV7-9; d_gene: TRBD1; abundance: NA; j_gene: TRBJ2-7; CDR3aa: CASSLDGQDPYEQYF; CDR3nt: TGTGCCAGCAGCTTAGACGGACAGGACCCCTACGAGCAGTACTTC
v_gene: TRBV5-1; d_gene: TRBD2; abundance: many; j_gene: TRBJ2-1; CDR3aa: CASSSFTSGSYNEQFF; CDR3nt: TGCGCCAGCAGCTCATTCACTAGCGGCTCCTACAATGAGCAGTTCTTC
v_gene: TRBV4-3; d_gene: TRBD2; abundance: many; j_gene: TRBJ2-3; CDR3aa: CASSQLAGGSTDTQYF; CDR3nt: TGCGCCAGCAGCCAACTAGCGGGAGGGAGCACAGATACGCAGTATTTT
v_gene: TRBV29-1; d_gene: NA; abundance: many; j_gene: TRBJ2-7; CDR3aa: CSVGQAYEQYF; CDR3nt: TGCAGCGTTGGTCAGGCCTACGAGCAGTACTTC
v_gene: TRBV24-1; d_gene: TRBD1; abundance: many; j_gene: TRBJ1-2; CDR3aa: CATRGTGDGYGYTF; CDR3nt: TGTGCCACCAGGGGGACAGGGGACGGGTATGGCTACACCTTC
v_gene: TRBV30; d_gene: NA; abundance: many; j_gene: TRBJ1-2; CDR3aa: CAGGTTRRPDGYTF; CDR3nt: TGTGCCGGGGGGACAACTCGAAGGCCGGACGGCTACACCTTC
v_gene: TRBV6-5; d_gene: NA; abundance: few; j_gene: TRBJ2-7; CDR3aa: CASSYSISQTYEQYF; CDR3nt: TGTGCCAGCAGTTACTCGATATCACAAACCTACGAGCAGTACTTC
v_gene: TRBV5-1; d_gene: TRBD1; abundance: few; j_gene: TRBJ1-1; CDR3aa: CASSLGQGLEAFF; CDR3nt: TGCGCCAGCAGCTTGGGACAGGGTCTGGAAGCTTTCTTT
v_gene: TRBV10-3; d_gene: NA; abundance: many; j_gene: TRBJ2-1; CDR3aa: CAISESMGGASYNEQFF; CDR3nt: TGTGCCATCAGTGAGTCCATGGGGGGGGCGTCCTACAATGAGCAGTTCTTC
v_gene: TRBV2; d_gene: TRBD2; abundance: many; j_gene: TRBJ2-7; CDR3aa: CASSRGTSGRAHEQYF; CDR3nt: TGTGCCAGCAGTCGGGGGACTAGCGGGAGGGCCCACGAGCAGTACTTC
v_gene: TRBV10-1; d_gene: TRBD2; abundance: NA; j_gene: TRBJ2-3; CDR3aa: CASSERTSGRRTSTDTQYF; CDR3nt: TGCGCCAGCAGTGAGCGGACTAGCGGCAGACGTACTAGCACAGATACGCAGTATTTT
v_gene: TRBV2; d_gene: NA; abundance: many; j_gene: TRBJ1-4; CDR3aa: CASSEALGGKLFF; CDR3nt: TGTGCCAGCAGTGAAGCGCTTGGTGGAAAACTGTTTTTT
v_gene: TRBV29-1; d_gene: NA; abundance: NA; j_gene: TRBJ1-2; CDR3aa: CSVAPRGNGDTF; CDR3nt: TGCAGCGTTGCGCCACGGGGGAATGGCGACACCTTC
v_gene: TRBV5-4; d_gene: NA; abundance: NA; j_gene: TRBJ1-2; CDR3aa: CASSQETAANYGYTF; CDR3nt: TGTGCCAGCAGCCAAGAAACAGCGGCTAACTATGGCTACACCTTC
v_gene: TRBV12-5; d_gene: TRBD1; abundance: NA; j_gene: TRBJ1-1; CDR3aa: CASSKTGVTEAFF; CDR3nt: TGTGCCAGCAGTAAAACAGGGGTTACTGAAGCTTTCTTT
v_gene: TRBV7-2; d_gene: NA; abundance: many; j_gene: TRBJ2-1; CDR3aa: CASSSSSLGALNEQFF; CDR3nt: TGTGCCAGCAGCTCCTCTTCGTTAGGGGCTTTGAATGAGCAGTTCTTC
v_gene: TRBV24-1; d_gene: TRBD2; abundance: many; j_gene: TRBJ2-3; CDR3aa: CATSGTGLAVPDTQYF; CDR3nt: TGTGCCACCAGTGGCACGGGACTAGCGGTACCAGATACGCAGTATTTT
v_gene: TRBV29-1; d_gene: NA; abundance: many; j_gene: TRBJ2-7; CDR3aa: CSGLAGPTYEQYF; CDR3nt: TGCAGCGGCCTGGCGGGTCCAACCTACGAGCAGTACTTC
v_gene: TRBV6-4; d_gene: TRBD2; abundance: many; j_gene: TRBJ2-3; CDR3aa: CASSQSGDTDTQYF; CDR3nt: TGTGCCAGCAGTCAAAGCGGGGACACAGATACGCAGTATTTT
v_gene: TRBV7-9; d_gene: NA; abundance: NA; j_gene: TRBJ1-5; CDR3aa: CASSLGRDQLQRF; CDR3nt: TGTGCCAGCAGCTTAGGGAGGGATCAGCTCCAGCGTTTT
v_gene: TRBV5-1; d_gene: NA; abundance: many; j_gene: TRBJ1-6; CDR3aa: CASSFLDNYNSPLHF; CDR3nt: TGCGCCAGCAGCTTCCTGGACAATTATAATTCACCCCTCCACTTT
v_gene: TRBV10-2; d_gene: TRBD1; abundance: many; j_gene: TRBJ1-5; CDR3aa: CASSDHLTGGTQPQHF; CDR3nt: TGCGCCAGCAGTGACCACCTGACAGGGGGAACTCAGCCCCAGCATTTT
v_gene: TRBV6-2/TRBV6-3; d_gene: NA; abundance: few; j_gene: TRBJ2-3; CDR3aa: CASTDRLAGRNLHHTDTQYF; CDR3nt: TGTGCCAGCACCGACCGGCTTGCGGGCAGGAATCTACACCACACAGATACGCAGTATTTT
v_gene: TRBV19; d_gene: NA; abundance: many; j_gene: TRBJ1-6; CDR3aa: CASSRENSPLHF; CDR3nt: TGTGCCAGTAGCAGGGAAAATTCACCCCTCCACTTT
v_gene: TRBV15; d_gene: TRBD1; abundance: NA; j_gene: TRBJ1-5; CDR3aa: CATSRDQGGETQHF; CDR3nt: TGTGCCACCAGCAGAGATCAGGGGGGTGAGACCCAGCATTTT